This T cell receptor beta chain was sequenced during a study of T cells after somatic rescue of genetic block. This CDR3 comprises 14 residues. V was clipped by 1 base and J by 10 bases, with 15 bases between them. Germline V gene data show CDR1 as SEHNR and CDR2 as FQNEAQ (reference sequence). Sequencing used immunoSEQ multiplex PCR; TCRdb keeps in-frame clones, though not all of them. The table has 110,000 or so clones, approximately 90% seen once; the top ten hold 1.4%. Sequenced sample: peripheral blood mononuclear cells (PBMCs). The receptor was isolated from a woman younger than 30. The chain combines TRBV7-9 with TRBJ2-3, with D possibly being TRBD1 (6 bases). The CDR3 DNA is TGTGCCAGCAGCTTAGACAGGGTTAAGGGGGCGCAGTATTTT. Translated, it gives CASSLDRVKGAQYF.